This T cell receptor (beta chain) was identified during a study of OX40 agonist ivuxolimab in advanced cancers. Study in general: Age averaged about 60 years (range roughly 23 to 79), and 82.7% were male. Study-wide results and limits: Dose levels from 0.1 to 3.0 mg/kg saw CD4+ and CD8+ blood T cells expand clonally by week 6.

Germline V gene data show CDR1 as KGHSH and CDR2 as LQKENI. This CDR3 region has 17 residues. V lost 6 bases and J lost 4; bases outside the gene matches: 11. The protocol was immunoSEQ multiplex PCR, while the TCRdb copy is restricted to in-frame clones and leaves out a portion. Counted here are about 70,000 clones, roughly four fifths occurring once; the ten biggest clones make up around 5%. As concerns this clone: Its antigen is undetermined.

This rearrangement joins TRBV18 to TRBJ1-5, with 11 bases aligning to TRBD1. The clonotype originates from an adult with an advanced solid tumor such as melanoma, head and neck, liver or kidney cancer. Sequencing used CD4+ or CD8+ T cells sorted from blood, obtained in a trial of the OX40 agonist ivuxolimab. The CDR3 is CASSPPGQGGKNQPQHF. CDR3 DNA: TGTGCCAGCTCCCCCCCGGGACAGGGGGGAAAAAATCAGCCCCAGCATTTT.